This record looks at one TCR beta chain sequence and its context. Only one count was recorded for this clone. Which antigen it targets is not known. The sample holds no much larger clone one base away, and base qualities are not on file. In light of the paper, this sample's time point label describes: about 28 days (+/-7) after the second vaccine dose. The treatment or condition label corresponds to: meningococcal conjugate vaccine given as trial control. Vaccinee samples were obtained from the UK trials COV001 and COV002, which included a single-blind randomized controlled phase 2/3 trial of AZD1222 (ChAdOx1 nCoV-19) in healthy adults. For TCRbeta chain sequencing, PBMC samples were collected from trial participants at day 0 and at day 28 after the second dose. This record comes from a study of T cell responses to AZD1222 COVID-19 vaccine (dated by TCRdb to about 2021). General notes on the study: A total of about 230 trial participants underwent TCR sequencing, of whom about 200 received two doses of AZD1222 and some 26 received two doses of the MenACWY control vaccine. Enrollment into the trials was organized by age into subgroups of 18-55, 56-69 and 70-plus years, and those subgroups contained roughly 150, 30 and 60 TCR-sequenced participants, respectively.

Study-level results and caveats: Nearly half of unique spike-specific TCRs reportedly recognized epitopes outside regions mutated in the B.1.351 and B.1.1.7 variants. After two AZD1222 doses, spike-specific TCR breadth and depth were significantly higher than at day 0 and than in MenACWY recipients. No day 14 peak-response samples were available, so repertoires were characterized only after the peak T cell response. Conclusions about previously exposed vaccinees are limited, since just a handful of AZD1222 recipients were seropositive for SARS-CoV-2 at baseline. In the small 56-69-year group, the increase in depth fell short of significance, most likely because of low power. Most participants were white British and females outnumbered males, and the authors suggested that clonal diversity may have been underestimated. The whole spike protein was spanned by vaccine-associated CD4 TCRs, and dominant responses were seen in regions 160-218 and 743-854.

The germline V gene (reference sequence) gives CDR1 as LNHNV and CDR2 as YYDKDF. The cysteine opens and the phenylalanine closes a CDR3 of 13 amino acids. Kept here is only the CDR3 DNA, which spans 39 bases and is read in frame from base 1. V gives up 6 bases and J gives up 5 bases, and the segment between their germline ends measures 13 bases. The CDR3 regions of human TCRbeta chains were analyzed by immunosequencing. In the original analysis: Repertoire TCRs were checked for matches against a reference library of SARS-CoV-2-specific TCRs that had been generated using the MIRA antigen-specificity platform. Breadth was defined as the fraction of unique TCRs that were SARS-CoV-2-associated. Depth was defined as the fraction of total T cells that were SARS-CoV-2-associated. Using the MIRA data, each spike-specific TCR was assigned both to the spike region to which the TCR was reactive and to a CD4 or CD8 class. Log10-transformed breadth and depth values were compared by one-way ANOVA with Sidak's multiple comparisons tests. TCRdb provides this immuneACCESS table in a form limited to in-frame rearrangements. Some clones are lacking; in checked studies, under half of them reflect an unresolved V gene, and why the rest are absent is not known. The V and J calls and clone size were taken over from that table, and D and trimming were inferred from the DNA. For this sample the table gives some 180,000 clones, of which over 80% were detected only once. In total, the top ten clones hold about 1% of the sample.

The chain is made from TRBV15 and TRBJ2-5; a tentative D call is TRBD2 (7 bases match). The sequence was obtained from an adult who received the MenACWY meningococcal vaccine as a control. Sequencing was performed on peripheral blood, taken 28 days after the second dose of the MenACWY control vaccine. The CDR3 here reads CATRGGERETQYF. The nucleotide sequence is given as TGTGCCACCAGAGGGGGGGAACGGGAGACCCAGTACTTC.